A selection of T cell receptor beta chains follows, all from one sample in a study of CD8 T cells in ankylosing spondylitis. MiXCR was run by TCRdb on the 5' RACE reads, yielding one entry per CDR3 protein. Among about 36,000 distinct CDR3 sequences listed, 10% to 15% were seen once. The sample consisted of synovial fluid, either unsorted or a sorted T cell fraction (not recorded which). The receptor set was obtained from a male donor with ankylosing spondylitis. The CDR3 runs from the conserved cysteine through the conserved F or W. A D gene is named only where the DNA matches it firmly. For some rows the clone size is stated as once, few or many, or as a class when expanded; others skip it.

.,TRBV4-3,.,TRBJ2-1,CASSQGTGLPYNEQFF,TGCGCCAGCAGCCAAGGCACAGGGCTACCTTACAATGAGCAGTTCTTC
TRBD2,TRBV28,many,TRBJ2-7,CATSSLLAGGEQYF,TGTGCCACCTCCTCGCTACTAGCGGGAGGCGAGCAGTACTTC
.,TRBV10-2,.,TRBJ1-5,CASSVNSQPQHF,TGCGCCAGCAGTGTGAACAGCCAGCCCCAGCATTTT
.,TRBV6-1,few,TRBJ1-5,CARPWPGIQPQHF,TGTGCCAGACCATGGCCAGGGATCCAGCCCCAGCATTTT
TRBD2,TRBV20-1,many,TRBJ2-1,CSTRGGGTSYNEQFF,TGCAGTACCCGGGGGGGAGGAACCTCCTACAATGAGCAGTTCTTC
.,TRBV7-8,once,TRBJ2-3,CASSTGPSTDTQYF,TGTGCCAGCAGTACTGGGCCTAGCACAGATACGCAGTATTTT
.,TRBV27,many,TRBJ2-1,CASSSGYNEQFF,TGTGCCAGCAGTAGTGGGTACAATGAGCAGTTCTTC
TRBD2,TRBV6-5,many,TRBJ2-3,CASRLLAGGSDTQYF,TGTGCCAGCAGACTTCTAGCGGGAGGGTCAGATACGCAGTATTTT
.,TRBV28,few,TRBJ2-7,CASSYGGLASYEQYF,TGTGCCAGCAGTTACGGTGGGCTAGCGTCCTACGAGCAGTACTTC
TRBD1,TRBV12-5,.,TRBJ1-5,CASGPPRGRGQPQHF,TGTGCTAGTGGTCCCCCCAGGGGGCGAGGTCAGCCCCAGCATTTT
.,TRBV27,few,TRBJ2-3,CASSHRDTDTQYF,TGTGCCAGCAGTCACAGGGACACAGATACGCAGTATTTT
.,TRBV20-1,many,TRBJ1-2,CSAGQSDPYGYTF,TGCAGTGCCGGACAGTCGGACCCTTATGGCTACACCTTC
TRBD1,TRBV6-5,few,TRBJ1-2,CASSYVRDRSYTHSTGYTF,TGTGCCAGCAGTTACGTAAGGGACAGGTCTTACACCCACTCTACCGGCTACACCTTC
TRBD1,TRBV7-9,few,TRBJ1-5,CASSFDRGRNQPQHF,TGTGCCAGCAGCTTCGACAGGGGTCGCAATCAGCCCCAGCATTTT
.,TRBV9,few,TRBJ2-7,CASSVGQNSYEQYF,TGTGCCAGCAGCGTAGGTCAAAACTCCTACGAGCAGTACTTC
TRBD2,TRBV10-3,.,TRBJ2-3,CAISQLAGGVDTQYF,TGTGCCATCAGTCAACTAGCGGGAGGGGTAGATACGCAGTATTTT
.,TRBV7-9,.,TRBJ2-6,CASSLSASGANVLTF,TGTGCCAGCAGCTTATCCGCCTCTGGGGCCAACGTCCTGACTTTC
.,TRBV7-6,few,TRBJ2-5,CASSSFFTETQETQYF,TGTGCCAGCAGCTCCTTCTTCACAGAGACCCAAGAGACCCAGTACTTC
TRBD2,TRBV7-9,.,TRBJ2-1,CASSFGGDYNEQFF,TGTGCCAGCAGCTTTGGGGGGGATTACAATGAGCAGTTCTTC
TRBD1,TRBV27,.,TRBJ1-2,CASSPRQGTNYGYTF,TGTGCCAGCAGTCCACGACAGGGTACTAACTATGGCTACACCTTC
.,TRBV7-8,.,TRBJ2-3,CASSLDLSDTQYF,TGTGCCAGCAGCTTAGACCTATCAGATACGCAGTATTTT
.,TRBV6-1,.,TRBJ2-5,CASSVQAQETQYF,TGTGCCAGCAGTGTTCAGGCTCAAGAGACCCAGTACTTC
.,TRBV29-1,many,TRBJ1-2,CSVVADRWGYTF,TGCAGCGTTGTGGCGGACCGCTGGGGCTACACCTTC
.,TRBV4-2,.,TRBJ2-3,CASSQDPVGAPSTDTQYF,TGTGCCAGCAGCCAAGATCCCGTCGGTGCTCCTAGCACAGATACGCAGTATTTT
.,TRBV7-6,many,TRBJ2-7,CASSLALGDYEQYF,TGTGCCAGCAGCTTAGCGTTAGGGGACTACGAGCAGTACTTC
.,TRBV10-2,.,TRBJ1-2,CASSPVLGGGWTF,TGCGCCAGCAGTCCGGTGTTAGGCGGGGGTTGGACCTTC
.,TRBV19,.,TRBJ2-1,CASSTVPRTEQFF,TGTGCCAGTAGTACCGTTCCCCGGACAGAGCAGTTCTTC
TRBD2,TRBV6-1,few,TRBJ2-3,CASSRRNLAGEWDTQYF,TGTGCCAGCAGTCGACGAAACCTAGCGGGCGAATGGGATACGCAGTATTTT
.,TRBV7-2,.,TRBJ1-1,CASSSLGGHTEAFF,TGTGCCAGCAGCTCCCTAGGAGGGCATACTGAAGCTTTCTTT
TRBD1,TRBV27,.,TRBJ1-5,CASSNRGRNPQPQHF,TGTGCCAGCAGTAACAGGGGGCGGAATCCTCAGCCCCAGCATTTT
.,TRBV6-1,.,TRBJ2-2,CASSQNMSPNTGELFF,TGTGCCAGCAGCCAGAATATGAGTCCGAACACCGGGGAGCTGTTTTTT
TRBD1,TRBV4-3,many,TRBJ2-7,CASSQEWGQGPDEQYF,TGCGCCAGCAGCCAAGAATGGGGACAGGGGCCCGACGAGCAGTACTTC
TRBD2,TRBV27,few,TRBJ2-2,CASSKKRGYTGELFF,TGTGCCAGCAGTAAAAAGCGGGGGTACACCGGGGAGCTGTTTTTT
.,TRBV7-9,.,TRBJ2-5,CASRGGRIQETQYF,TGTGCCAGCAGGGGGGGTCGGATTCAAGAGACCCAGTACTTT
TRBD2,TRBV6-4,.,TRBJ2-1,CASSDGPSGNDEQFF,TGTGCCAGCAGTGACGGACCTAGCGGGAACGATGAGCAGTTCTTC
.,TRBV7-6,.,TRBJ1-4,CASRGAPTNEKLFF,TGTGCCAGTCGGGGGGCACCAACTAATGAAAAACTGTTTTTT
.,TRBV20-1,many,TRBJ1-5,CSAIKGMWGPQHF,TGCAGTGCTATAAAGGGGATGTGGGGGCCCCAGCATTTT
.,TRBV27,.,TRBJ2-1,CASSFQAAPSSYNEQFF,TGTGCCAGCAGTTTTCAGGCGGCCCCAAGCTCCTACAATGAGCAGTTCTTC
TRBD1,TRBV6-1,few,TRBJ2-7,CASSESSGTASYEQYF,TGTGCCAGCAGTGAATCCTCCGGGACAGCGTCCTACGAGCAGTACTTC
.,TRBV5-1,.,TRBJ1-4,CASSQGWAAEKLFF,TGCGCCAGCAGCCAGGGGTGGGCCGCGGAAAAACTGTTTTTT
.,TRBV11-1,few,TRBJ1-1,CASSLGGGFGTEAFF,TGTGCCAGCAGCTTAGGCGGGGGGTTTGGGACTGAAGCTTTCTTT
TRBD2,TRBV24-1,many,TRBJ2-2,CATSVRIAGLNTGELFF,TGTGCCACCAGTGTTCGAATAGCGGGACTAAACACCGGGGAGCTGTTTTTT
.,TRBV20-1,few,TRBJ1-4,CSARVHRASTNEKLFF,TGCAGTGCTAGAGTCCACAGGGCCTCGACTAATGAAAAACTGTTTTTT